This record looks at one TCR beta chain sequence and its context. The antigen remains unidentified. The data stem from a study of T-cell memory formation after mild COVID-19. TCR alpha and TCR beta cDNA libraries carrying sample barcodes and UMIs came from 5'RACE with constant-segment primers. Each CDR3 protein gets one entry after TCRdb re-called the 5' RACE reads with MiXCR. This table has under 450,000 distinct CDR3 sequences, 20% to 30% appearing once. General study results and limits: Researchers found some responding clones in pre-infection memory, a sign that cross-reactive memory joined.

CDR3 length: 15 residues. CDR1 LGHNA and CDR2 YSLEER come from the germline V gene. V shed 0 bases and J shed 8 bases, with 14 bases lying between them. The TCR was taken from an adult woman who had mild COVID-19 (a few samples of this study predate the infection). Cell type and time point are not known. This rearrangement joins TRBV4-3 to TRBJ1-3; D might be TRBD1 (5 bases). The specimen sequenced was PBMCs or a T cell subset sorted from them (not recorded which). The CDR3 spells CASSQDVGGWDTIYF. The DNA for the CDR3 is TGCGCCAGCAGCCAAGACGTCGGGGGTTGGGACACCATATATTTT.